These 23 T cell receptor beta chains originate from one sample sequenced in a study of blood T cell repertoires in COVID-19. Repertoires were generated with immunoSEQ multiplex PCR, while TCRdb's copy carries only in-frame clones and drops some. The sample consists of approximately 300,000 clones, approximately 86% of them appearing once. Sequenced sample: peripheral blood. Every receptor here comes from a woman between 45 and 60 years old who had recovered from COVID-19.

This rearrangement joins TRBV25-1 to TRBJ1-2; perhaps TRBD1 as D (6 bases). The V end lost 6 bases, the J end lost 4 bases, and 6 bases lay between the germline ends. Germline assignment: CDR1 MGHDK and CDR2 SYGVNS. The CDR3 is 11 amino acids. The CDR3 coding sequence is TGTGCCAGCAGGGACAGCTATGGCTACACCTTC. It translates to CASRDSYGYTF.

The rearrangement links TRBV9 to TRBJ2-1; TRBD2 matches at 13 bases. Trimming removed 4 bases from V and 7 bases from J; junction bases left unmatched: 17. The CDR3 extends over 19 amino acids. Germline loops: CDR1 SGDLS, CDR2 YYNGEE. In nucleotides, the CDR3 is TGTGCCAGCAGCATCAGGACTAGCGGGAGTGACGGTGACATGAATGAGCAGTTCTTC. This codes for CASSIRTSGSDGDMNEQFF.

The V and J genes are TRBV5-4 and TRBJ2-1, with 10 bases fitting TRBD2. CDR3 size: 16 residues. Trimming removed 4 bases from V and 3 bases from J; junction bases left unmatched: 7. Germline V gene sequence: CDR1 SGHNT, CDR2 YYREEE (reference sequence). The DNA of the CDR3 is TGTGCCAGCAGCGTCGGAACTAGCGGGGACTACAATGAGCAGTTCTTC. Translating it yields CASSVGTSGDYNEQFF.

The CDR3 region is CASTQGGRGSTEAFF. CDR3 coding DNA: TGTGCCAGCACCCAAGGGGGCAGGGGGAGTACTGAAGCTTTCTTT. The genes are TRBV25-1 and TRBJ1-1; 7 positions agree with TRBD1. Germline lookup yields CDR1 MGHDK and CDR2 SYGVNS. The CDR3 length is 15 residues. Trimming removed 7 bases from V and 5 bases from J; junction bases left unmatched: 13.

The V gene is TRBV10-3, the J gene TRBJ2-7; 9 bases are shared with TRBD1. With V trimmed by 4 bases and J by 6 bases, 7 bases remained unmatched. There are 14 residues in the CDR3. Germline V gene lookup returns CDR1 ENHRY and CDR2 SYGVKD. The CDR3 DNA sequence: TGTGCCATCAGTGGGGACAGGGATATTGCCGAGCAGTACTTC. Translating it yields CAISGDRDIAEQYF.

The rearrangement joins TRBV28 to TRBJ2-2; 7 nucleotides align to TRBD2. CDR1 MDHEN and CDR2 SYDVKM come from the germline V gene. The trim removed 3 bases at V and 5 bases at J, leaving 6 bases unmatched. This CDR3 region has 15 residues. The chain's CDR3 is CASSFPGLPTGELFF. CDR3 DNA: TGTGCCAGCAGTTTCCCGGGACTACCTACCGGGGAGCTGTTTTTT.

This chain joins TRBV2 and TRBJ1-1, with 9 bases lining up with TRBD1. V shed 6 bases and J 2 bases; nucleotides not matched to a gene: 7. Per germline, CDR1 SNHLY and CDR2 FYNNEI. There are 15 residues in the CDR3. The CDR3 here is CASSANRGLNTEAFF. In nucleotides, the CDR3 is TGTGCCAGCAGCGCAAACAGGGGGCTTAACACTGAAGCTTTCTTT.

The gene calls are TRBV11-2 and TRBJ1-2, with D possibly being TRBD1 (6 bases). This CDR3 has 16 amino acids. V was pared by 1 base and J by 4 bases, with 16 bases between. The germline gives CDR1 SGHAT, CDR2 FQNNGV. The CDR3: CASSLVPRTGIYGYTF. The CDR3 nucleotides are TGTGCCAGCAGCTTAGTCCCCCGTACAGGGATCTATGGCTACACCTTC.

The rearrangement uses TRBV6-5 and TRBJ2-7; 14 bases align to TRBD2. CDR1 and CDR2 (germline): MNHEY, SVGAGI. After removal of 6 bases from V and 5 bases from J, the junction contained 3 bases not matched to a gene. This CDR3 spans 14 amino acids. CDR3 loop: CASRRTSGRNEQYF. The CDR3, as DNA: TGTGCCAGCAGAAGGACTAGCGGGAGGAACGAGCAGTACTTC.

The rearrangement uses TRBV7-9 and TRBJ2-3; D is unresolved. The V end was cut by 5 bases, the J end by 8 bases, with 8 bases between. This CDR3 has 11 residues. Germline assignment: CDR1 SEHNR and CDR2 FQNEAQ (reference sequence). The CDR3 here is CASSTAATQYF. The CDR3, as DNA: TGTGCCAGCAGCACAGCCGCTACGCAGTATTTT.

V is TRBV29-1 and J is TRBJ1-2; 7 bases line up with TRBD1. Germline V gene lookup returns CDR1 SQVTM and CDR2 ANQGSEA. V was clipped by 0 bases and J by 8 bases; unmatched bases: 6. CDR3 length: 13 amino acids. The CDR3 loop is CSVEDLQGGGYTF. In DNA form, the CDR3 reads TGCAGCGTTGAAGATCTTCAGGGGGGCGGCTACACCTTC.

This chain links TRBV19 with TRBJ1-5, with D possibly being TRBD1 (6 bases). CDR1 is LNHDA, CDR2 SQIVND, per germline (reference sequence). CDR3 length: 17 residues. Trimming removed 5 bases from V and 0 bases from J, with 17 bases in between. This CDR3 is CASSPGDGLYSNQPQHF. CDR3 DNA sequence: TGTGCCAGTAGTCCAGGGGACGGCTTATATAGCAATCAGCCCCAGCATTTT.

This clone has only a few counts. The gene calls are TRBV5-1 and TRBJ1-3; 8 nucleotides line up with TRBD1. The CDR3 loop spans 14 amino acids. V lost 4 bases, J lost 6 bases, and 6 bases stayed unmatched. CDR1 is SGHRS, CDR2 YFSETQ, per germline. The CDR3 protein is CASSTTGGINTIYF. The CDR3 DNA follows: TGCGCCAGCAGCACTACAGGGGGTATAAACACCATATATTTT.

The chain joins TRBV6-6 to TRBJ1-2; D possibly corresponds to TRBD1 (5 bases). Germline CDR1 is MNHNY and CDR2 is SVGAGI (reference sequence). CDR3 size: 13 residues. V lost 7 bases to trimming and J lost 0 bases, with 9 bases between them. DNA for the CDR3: TGTGCCAGCAAAGCAGGGCCTAACTATGGCTACACCTTC. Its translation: CASKAGPNYGYTF.

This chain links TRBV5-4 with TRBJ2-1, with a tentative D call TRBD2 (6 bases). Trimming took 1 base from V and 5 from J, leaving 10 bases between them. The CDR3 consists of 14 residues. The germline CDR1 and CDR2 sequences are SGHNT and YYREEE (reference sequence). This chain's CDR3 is CASSLRGGDNEQFF. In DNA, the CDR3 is TGTGCCAGCAGCTTGCGAGGCGGGGACAATGAGCAGTTCTTC.

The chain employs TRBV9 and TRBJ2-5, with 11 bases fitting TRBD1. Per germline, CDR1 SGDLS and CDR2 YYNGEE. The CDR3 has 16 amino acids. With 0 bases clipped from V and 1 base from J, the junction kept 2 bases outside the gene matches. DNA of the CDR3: TGTGCCAGCAGCGTAGGAGGGACAGGGGGCCAAGAGACCCAGTACTTC. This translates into CASSVGGTGGQETQYF. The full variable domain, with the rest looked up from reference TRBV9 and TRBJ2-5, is DSGVTQTPKHLITATGQRVTLRCSPRSGDLSVYWYQQSLDQGLQFLIQYYNGEERAKGNILERFSAQQFPDLHSELNLSSLELGDSALYFCASSVGGTGGQETQYFGPGTRLLVL.

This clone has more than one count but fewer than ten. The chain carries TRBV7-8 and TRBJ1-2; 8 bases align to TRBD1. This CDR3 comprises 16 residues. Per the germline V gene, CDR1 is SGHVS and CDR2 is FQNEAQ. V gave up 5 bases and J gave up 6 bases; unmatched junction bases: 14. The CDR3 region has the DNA TGTGCCAGCAGCCCATCCATCGGCTGGACAGGGAATGGCTACACCTTC. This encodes CASSPSIGWTGNGYTF.

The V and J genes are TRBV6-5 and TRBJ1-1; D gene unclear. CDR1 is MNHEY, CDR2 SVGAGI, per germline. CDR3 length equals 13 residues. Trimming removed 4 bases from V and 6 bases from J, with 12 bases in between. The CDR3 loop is CASSSPLVSEAFF. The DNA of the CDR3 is TGTGCCAGCAGTTCACCCTTAGTATCTGAAGCTTTCTTT.

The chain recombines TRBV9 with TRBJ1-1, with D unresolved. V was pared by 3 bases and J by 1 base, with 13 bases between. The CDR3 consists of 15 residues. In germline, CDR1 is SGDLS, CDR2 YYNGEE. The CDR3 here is CASSGPRGSNTEAFF. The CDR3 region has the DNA TGTGCCAGCAGCGGGCCTCGAGGTTCGAACACTGAAGCTTTCTTT.

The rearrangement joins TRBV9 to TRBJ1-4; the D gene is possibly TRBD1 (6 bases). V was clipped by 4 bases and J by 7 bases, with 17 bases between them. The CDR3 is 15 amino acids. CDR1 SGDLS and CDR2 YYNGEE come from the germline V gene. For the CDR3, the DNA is TGTGCCAGCAGCCTCTTCGGGGGGCCTGGTGAAAAACTGTTTTTT. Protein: CASSLFGGPGEKLFF.

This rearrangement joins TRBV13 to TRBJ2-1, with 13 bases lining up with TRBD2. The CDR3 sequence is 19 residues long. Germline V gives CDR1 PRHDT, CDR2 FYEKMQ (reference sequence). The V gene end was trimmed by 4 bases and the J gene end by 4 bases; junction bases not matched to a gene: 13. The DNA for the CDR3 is TGTGCCAGCAGCTCCGAACTAGCGGGAGGGCCGGAAAGATACAATGAGCAGTTCTTC. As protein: CASSSELAGGPERYNEQFF.

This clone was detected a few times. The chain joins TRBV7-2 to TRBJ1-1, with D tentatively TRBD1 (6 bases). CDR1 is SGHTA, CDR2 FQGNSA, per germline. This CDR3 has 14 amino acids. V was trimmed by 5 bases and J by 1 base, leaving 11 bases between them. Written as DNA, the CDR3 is TGTGCCAGCAGCCGTAAGGGACAGAACACTGAAGCTTTCTTT. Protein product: CASSRKGQNTEAFF.

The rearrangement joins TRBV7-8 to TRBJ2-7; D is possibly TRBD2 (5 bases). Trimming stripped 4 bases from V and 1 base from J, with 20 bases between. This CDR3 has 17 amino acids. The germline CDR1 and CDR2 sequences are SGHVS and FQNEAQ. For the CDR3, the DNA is TGTGCCAGCAGCTCCAACCGTCCCGTCAGCGGTTCCTACGAGCAGTACTTC. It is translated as CASSSNRPVSGSYEQYF.